This is a list of T cell receptor beta chains from one sample in a study of tumor-infiltrating lymphocytes in primary liver carcinoma. TCRdb ran MiXCR on the multiplex PCR reads and lists one entry per CDR3 protein. The table lists 20,000 to 25,000 distinct CDR3 sequences, about 79% of them singletons. Material for sequencing was liver tumor tissue from sampling region 1. The receptors shown here come from a woman in her thirties with primary liver carcinoma and hepatitis B virus infection. The CDR3 runs from the conserved cysteine through the conserved F or W. Fields, in order: J gene, D gene, CDR3 length, clone size, V gene, CDR3 DNA, CDR3 protein. D genes are given only for firm matches. Expanded clones get a size class; other rows say once, few or many, or leave the size out.

TRBJ2-1 TRBD2 16 NA TRBV4-3 TGCGCCAATAGCCAAAACGTAGCGGGAACCAGAGATGAGCAGTTCTTC CANSQNVAGTRDEQFF
TRBJ2-3 NA 13 NA TRBV7-8 TGTGCCAGCAACTCACTACTGTCAGATACGCAGTATTTT CASNSLLSDTQYF
TRBJ2-1 TRBD2 16 many TRBV7-3 TGTGCCAGCAGCTTAGTTCTAGCGGACTCTTACAATGAGCAGTTCTTC CASSLVLADSYNEQFF
TRBJ2-1 NA 16 NA TRBV11-3 TGTGCCAGCAGTTCAACGGGACATGGCTTCTCGTATGAGCAGTTCTTC CASSSTGHGFSYEQFF
TRBJ1-5 NA 16 NA TRBV6-5 TGTGCCAGCATCTCGGTGTGGGGAAACCGATTACAGCCCCAGCATTTT CASISVWGNRLQPQHF
TRBJ2-5 NA 16 medium-sized TRBV12-3/TRBV12-4 TGTGCCAGCAGTTTAAGTCCATGGGGGTCGGTGGAGACCCAGTACTTC CASSLSPWGSVETQYF
TRBJ1-1 TRBD1 15 NA TRBV11-1 TGTGTCAGCAGCTGTACCGGGACAGTGAACACTGAAGCTTTCTTT CVSSCTGTVNTEAFF
TRBJ2-7 NA 14 NA TRBV7-8 TGTGCCAGCGGCGCGACGCCAGGGTTCCCCGATCAGTACTTC CASGATPGFPDQYF
TRBJ2-1 NA 16 NA TRBV11-3 TGTGCCAGCAGTCCAACGGGACTCAGCTTCTTGGATGAGCATTTCTTC CASSPTGLSFLDEHFF
TRBJ2-1 TRBD2 15 many TRBV11-3 TGTGCCAGCAGCTATAGCGGGAGCTACTACAATGAGCAGTTCTTC CASSYSGSYYNEQFF
TRBJ2-1 NA 15 NA TRBV6-5 TGTGCCAGCAGTTTCTTTGGCAAGTCCTATAATGAGCAGTCCTTC CASSFFGKSYNEQSF
TRBJ2-2 NA 16 NA TRBV4-1 TGCGCCAGCAGCCAATGCAGTACATTAGACACCGGGGAGCTGTTTTTT CASSQCSTLDTGELFF
TRBJ2-3 NA 16 NA TRBV5-5 TGTGCCAGCAGCTATGTCGCGGAGGGGGACACAGATACGCAGTATTTT CASSYVAEGDTDTQYF
TRBJ1-2 NA 18 NA TRBV6-1 TGTGCCAGCAGTGCACGGGTCCTGGTACTTAGATCTAACTATGGCTACACCTTC CASSARVLVLRSNYGYTF
TRBJ1-2 NA 14 NA TRBV11-2 TGTGCCAGCAGCTTAAGGGAAGCTAAGTATGGATACACTTTC CASSLREAKYGYTF
TRBJ2-2 NA 15 once TRBV6-5 TGTACCAGCAGCCCGCGGATAGGGTTCACCGGGGAGTTGTTTTTT CTSSPRIGFTGELFF
TRBJ2-2 NA 11 NA TRBV4-1 TGCGCCGGCTGCCAAGCCGGGGAGCTATTTTTT CAGCQAGELFF
TRBJ2-1 TRBD2 17 NA TRBV11-2 TGTGCCCGCAGCCTTACTAGCGGGATGTTCCTAGGCGATGAGCAGATCTTC CARSLTSGMFLGDEQIF
TRBJ2-1 NA 14 NA TRBV7-9 TGTGCCAGCAGCTCTGAGGGCAATAACAAAGGGCAGTTCTTC CASSSEGNNKGQFF
TRBJ2-5 TRBD2 15 NA TRBV6-2/TRBV6-3 TGTGCCTGCAGTTACTCGACTAGCAGGAGAGAGGCCCAGTACTTC CACSYSTSRREAQYF
TRBJ2-6 TRBD1 18 few TRBV29-1 TGCAGCGTTGCTCCGTGGACAGGGGTTCATCCTGGGGCCAACGTCCTGACTTTC CSVAPWTGVHPGANVLTF
TRBJ2-1 NA 14 NA TRBV10-3 TGTGCCATCAGTCCCACGGCGGCCCGGGGTGAGCAGCTCTTC CAISPTAARGEQLF
TRBJ2-3 NA 14 NA TRBV24-1 TGTGCCACCAGTGATGCTATAGGGGCGGTGACGCAATATTTT CATSDAIGAVTQYF
TRBJ2-5 NA 15 NA TRBV10-3 TGTAGAATCAGTGAGTCGGCTACCAGACAAGAGACCCAATACTTC CRISESATRQETQYF
TRBJ2-1 TRBD2 16 NA TRBV11-2 TGTGGCAGCAGTACCTCTCTATCGGGAGGATACAATGAGCAGTTATTC CGSSTSLSGGYNEQLF
TRBJ2-3 NA 13 once TRBV28 TGTGCCAGCAGTTTTAACAGTGCTGTTACACAGTATTTT CASSFNSAVTQYF
TRBJ2-2 NA 16 NA TRBV6-1 TGTGCCAGTAGTGAACGTGGAGGAGCGAACACCGCGGAGCAGTTTTTT CASSERGGANTAEQFF
TRBJ2-3 NA 14 many TRBV6-2/TRBV6-3 TGTGCCAGCAGTTTATCGGAAACTACAGATACGCAGTATTTT CASSLSETTDTQYF
TRBJ1-1 NA 15 NA TRBV11-1 TGTGCCAGCAGCTCAACCGGGACGGTGGACACTGAAGCTTTATTT CASSSTGTVDTEALF
TRBJ2-7 TRBD2 13 NA TRBV11-2 TGTGCCAGCAGTAGGGAGGGCCATTACGAGCAGTATTTC CASSREGHYEQYF
TRBJ2-5 NA 14 NA TRBV11-1 TGTGCCAGCAGCCTAGCAGGGCGCGAAAAGACCCGGTACTTC CASSLAGREKTRYF
TRBJ1-5 NA 15 NA TRBV7-8 TGTACCAGCAGCCTTACGGGCCAGGTCGGTCAGCCCCATCATTTT CTSSLTGQVGQPHHF
TRBJ2-3 TRBD2 16 NA TRBV7-8 TGTGCCAGCAGCTTAGGAGCGGGAGGGTCTGGTGACATGCAGTATTTT CASSLGAGGSGDMQYF
TRBJ2-3 NA 13 NA TRBV7-8 TGTGCTAGCAGTTCACTAGTATCAGATATGCAGTATTTT CASSSLVSDMQYF
TRBJ2-5 NA 14 NA TRBV4-1 TGCGCCAGCAGCCAAGAAGAGAGGGCAGTGACCGACTACTTC CASSQEERAVTDYF
TRBJ2-5 NA 15 NA TRBV10-3 TGTGCCATCATTGAGTCGGCTGGCAGACAAGAGACCCAGTACTTC CAIIESAGRQETQYF
TRBJ2-1 NA 15 NA TRBV11-2 TGTGCTAGCAGCTTAGGAGCGGTAGTTCACAATGAGCAGTTCTTC CASSLGAVVHNEQFF
TRBJ2-2 TRBD2 16 NA TRBV12-3/TRBV12-4 TGTACCAGCAGTTTAGATAGCGGGAGTAACACCGGGGAGCTGTTTTTT CTSSLDSGSNTGELFF
TRBJ1-6 NA 15 once TRBV11-3 TGTGCCAGCAGCTTTAAGTGGGGCTATAATCCACCCCTCCACTTC CASSFKWGYNPPLHF
TRBJ2-1 NA 12 once TRBV2 TGTTCCAGTACGTGGGAGCGCAATGAGCAGTTCTTC CSSTWERNEQFF
TRBJ2-7 NA 13 NA TRBV6-1 TGTGCCTGCAGCCAGTGGGATGTGTACGAGCAGTACTTC CACSQWDVYEQYF
TRBJ2-1 NA 16 NA TRBV11-3 TGTGCCAGCGGTTCAACGGGATACGGCTCCTTGGATGAGCAGTTCTTC CASGSTGYGSLDEQFF
TRBJ2-2 NA 16 NA TRBV11-2 TGTGCCAGCAGCGACGGACGCAACACGAACACCGGGGAGCTGTTTTTT CASSDGRNTNTGELFF
TRBJ2-1 NA 11 NA TRBV6-5 TGTGCCAGCGGTTATCATCGTGAGCAGTTCTTC CASGYHREQFF
TRBJ1-6 NA 15 NA TRBV11-3 TGTGCCAGCAGCTTTAAGTGGAGTTATAATCCACCCCTCCACTTC CASSFKWSYNPPLHF
TRBJ2-5 TRBD2 16 once TRBV29-1 TGCAGCGTAATTTCCTGTACTAGCGGCTTACAGGAGACCCAGTACTTC CSVISCTSGLQETQYF
TRBJ2-3 NA 18 NA TRBV5-4 TGTGCCAGCAGTAACCCTGCGGCTGGCGGGAATCGCACAGATACGCAGTATTTT CASSNPAAGGNRTDTQYF
TRBJ2-3 TRBD2 12 NA TRBV5-4 TGTGCCAACAGAAGCGGGGGAGATAAGCAGTATTTT CANRSGGDKQYF
TRBJ2-2 NA 16 NA TRBV25-1 TGTGCCCTTCATGACGCCTCGCCGCCTTACACCGGGGAGCTGTTTTTT CALHDASPPYTGELFF
TRBJ2-2 NA 16 NA TRBV4-1 TGCGCCAGCAGCCAATACAGGGCATTCGACATCGGGGAGCTTCTTTTT CASSQYRAFDIGELLF
TRBJ1-4 NA 12 medium-sized TRBV30 TGTGCCTGGAGCGTCCTTCGGGAAAAACTGTTTTTT CAWSVLREKLFF
TRBJ2-1 NA 16 NA TRBV5-1 TGCGCCAGCACCCCGTCCCCAGACTATTCCCCCAATGAGCAGCTCTTC CASTPSPDYSPNEQLF
TRBJ2-2 NA 16 NA TRBV11-1 TGTGCCAGCAGCATAGTGGGGGGTAGGAACACCGGGGATCTGTTTTTT CASSIVGGRNTGDLFF
TRBJ2-7 TRBD1 18 few TRBV4-2 TGTGCCAACAGCCAGGAACACCTAGGACAGGGGGGACCGAGCGACCAGTACTTC CANSQEHLGQGGPSDQYF
TRBJ2-3 TRBD1 16 NA TRBV5-6 TGTGCCAGCAGCTGGACCGGGACAGTGGACACAGATACGCAGTATTTC CASSWTGTVDTDTQYF
TRBJ2-2 TRBD2 13 NA TRBV28 TGTGCTATTAGTTTGAGCGGGAGCGGGGAGCTGTTTTTT CAISLSGSGELFF
TRBJ2-7 NA 15 once TRBV14 TGTGCCAGCAGGCAGGCGACGGGGGCTGACTACGAGCAGTACTTC CASRQATGADYEQYF
TRBJ1-1 NA 15 NA TRBV5-6 TGTGCCAGCAGCTTGGTGGGGGAGGTGAGTACTGAAGCTCCCTTT CASSLVGEVSTEAPF